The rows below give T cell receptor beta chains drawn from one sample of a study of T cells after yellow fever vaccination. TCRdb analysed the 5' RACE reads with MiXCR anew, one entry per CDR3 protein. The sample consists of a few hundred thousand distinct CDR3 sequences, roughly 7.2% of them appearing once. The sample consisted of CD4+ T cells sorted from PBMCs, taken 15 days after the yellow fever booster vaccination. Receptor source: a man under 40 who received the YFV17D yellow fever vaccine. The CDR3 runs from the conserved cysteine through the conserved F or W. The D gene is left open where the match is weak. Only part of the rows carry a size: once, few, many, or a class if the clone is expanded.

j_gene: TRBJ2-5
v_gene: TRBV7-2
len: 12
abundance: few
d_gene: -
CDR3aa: CASSLDVQTQYF
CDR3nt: TGTGCCAGCAGCTTAGATGTTCAGACCCAGTACTTC

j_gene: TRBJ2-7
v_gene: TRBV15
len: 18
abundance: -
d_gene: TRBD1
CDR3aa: CATSRDSLPKAYRGEQYF
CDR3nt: TGTGCCACCAGCAGAGATTCGCTCCCGAAGGCCTACAGGGGCGAGCAGTACTTC

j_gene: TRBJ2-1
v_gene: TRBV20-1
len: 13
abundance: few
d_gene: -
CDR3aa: CSALQSSYNEQFF
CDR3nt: TGCAGTGCCTTACAGAGCTCCTACAATGAGCAGTTCTTC

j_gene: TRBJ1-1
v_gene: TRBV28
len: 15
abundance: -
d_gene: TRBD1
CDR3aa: CASKPGGTADTEAFF
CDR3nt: TGTGCCAGCAAGCCGGGGGGGACAGCGGACACTGAAGCTTTCTTT

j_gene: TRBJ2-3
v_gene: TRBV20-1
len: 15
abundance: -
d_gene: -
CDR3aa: CSASRRLTSTDTQYF
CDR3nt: TGCAGTGCTAGCCGGAGACTAACTAGCACAGATACGCAGTATTTT

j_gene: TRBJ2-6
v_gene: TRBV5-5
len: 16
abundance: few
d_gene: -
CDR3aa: CASSHTTSAGANVLTF
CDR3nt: TGTGCCAGCAGCCACACTACCAGCGCTGGGGCCAACGTCCTGACTTTC

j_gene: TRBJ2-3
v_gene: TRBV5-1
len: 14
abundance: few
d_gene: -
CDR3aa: CASSLAGAADTQYF
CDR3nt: TGCGCCAGCAGCTTGGCAGGGGCCGCAGATACGCAGTATTTT

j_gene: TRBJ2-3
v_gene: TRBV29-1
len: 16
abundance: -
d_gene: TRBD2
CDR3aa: CTVRPGTSGSTDTQYF
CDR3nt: TGCACCGTTAGGCCCGGGACTAGCGGGAGCACAGATACGCAGTATTTT

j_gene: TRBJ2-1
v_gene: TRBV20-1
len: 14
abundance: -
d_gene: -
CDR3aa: CSARGAISYNEQFF
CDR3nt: TGCAGTGCTAGAGGAGCTATTTCCTACAATGAGCAGTTCTTC

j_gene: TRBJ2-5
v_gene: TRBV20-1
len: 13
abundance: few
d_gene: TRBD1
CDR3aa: CSARATGVQTQYF
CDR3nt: TGCAGTGCTAGAGCGACAGGGGTGCAGACCCAGTACTTC

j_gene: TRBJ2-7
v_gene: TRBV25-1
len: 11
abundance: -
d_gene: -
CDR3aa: CASSEAGEQYF
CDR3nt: TGTGCCAGCAGTGAAGCTGGCGAGCAGTACTTC

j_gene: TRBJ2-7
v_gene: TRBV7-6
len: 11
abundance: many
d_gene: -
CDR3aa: CASSLENEQYF
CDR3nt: TGTGCCAGCAGCTTAGAAAACGAGCAGTACTTC

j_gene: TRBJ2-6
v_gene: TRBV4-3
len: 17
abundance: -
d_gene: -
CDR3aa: CASSQDANQAGANVLTF
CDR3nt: TGCGCCAGCAGCCAAGACGCGAATCAGGCTGGGGCCAACGTCCTGACTTTC

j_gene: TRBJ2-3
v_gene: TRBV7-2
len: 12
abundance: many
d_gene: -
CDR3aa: CASSRITDTQYF
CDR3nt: TGTGCCAGCAGCCGGATCACAGATACGCAGTATTTT

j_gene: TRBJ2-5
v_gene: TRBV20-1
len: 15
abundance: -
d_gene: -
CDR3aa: CSATGAGVAQETQYF
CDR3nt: TGCAGTGCTACCGGTGCAGGAGTGGCCCAAGAGACCCAGTACTTC

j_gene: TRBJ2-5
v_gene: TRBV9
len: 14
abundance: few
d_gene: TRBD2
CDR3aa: CASSVGTSKETQYF
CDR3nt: TGTGCCAGCAGCGTTGGGACTAGCAAAGAGACCCAGTACTTC

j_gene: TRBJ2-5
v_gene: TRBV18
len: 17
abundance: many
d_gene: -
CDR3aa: CASSPLSVTLGQETQYF
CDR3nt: TGTGCCAGCTCACCACTTAGTGTGACGCTTGGCCAAGAGACCCAGTACTTC

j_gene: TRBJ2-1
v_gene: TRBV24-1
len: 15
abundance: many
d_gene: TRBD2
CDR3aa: CATSDSGLAGSEQFF
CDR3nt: TGTGCCACCAGTGATTCCGGACTAGCGGGATCTGAGCAGTTCTTC

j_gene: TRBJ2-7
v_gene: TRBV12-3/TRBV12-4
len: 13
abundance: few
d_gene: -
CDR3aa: CASSYRGLNEQYF
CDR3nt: TGTGCCAGCAGTTACAGAGGACTCAACGAGCAGTACTTC

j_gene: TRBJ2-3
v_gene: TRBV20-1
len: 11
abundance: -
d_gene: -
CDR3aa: CSARIRDTQYF
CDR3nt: TGCAGTGCTAGAATTAGGGATACGCAGTATTTT

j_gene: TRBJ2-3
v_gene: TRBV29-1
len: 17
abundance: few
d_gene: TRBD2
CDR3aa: CSAIIILAGGLKDTQYF
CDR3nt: TGCAGCGCCATCATTATACTAGCGGGAGGGCTTAAAGATACGCAGTATTTT

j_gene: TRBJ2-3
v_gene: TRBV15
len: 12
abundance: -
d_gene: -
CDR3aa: CATSRARDTQYF
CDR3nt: TGTGCCACCAGCAGAGCGAGAGATACGCAGTATTTT

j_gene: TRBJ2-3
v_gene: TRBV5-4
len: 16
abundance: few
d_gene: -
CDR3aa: CASSSGAISSTDTQYF
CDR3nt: TGTGCCAGCAGCTCCGGCGCAATTTCTAGCACAGATACGCAGTATTTT

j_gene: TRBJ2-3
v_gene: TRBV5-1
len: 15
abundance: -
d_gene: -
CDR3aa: CASSQRTYPTDTQYF
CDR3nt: TGCGCCAGCAGCCAGCGGACCTACCCCACAGATACGCAGTATTTT

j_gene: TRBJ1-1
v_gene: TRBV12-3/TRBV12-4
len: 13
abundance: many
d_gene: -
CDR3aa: CASSPNWGAEAFF
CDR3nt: TGTGCCAGCAGTCCAAATTGGGGCGCTGAAGCTTTCTTT

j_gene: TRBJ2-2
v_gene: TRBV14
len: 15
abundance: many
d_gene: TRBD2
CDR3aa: CASSLTSGSIGELFF
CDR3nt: TGTGCCAGCAGCTTGACTAGCGGGAGCATCGGGGAGCTGTTTTTT

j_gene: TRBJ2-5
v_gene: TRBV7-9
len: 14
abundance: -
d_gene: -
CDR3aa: CASSSTGTGETQYF
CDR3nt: TGTGCCAGCAGCTCGACGGGTACGGGAGAGACCCAGTACTTC

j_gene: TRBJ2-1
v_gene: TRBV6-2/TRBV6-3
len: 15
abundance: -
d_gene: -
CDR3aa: CASRAARGRYNEQFF
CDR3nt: TGTGCCAGCAGAGCCGCCCGGGGACGATACAATGAGCAGTTCTTC

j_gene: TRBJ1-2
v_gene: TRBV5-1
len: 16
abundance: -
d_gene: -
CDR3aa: CASSLAQIGWNYGYTF
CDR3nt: TGCGCCAGCAGCTTGGCCCAAATCGGTTGGAACTATGGCTACACCTTC

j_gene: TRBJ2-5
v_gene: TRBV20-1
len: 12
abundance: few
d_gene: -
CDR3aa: CSARAGYETQYF
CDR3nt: TGCAGTGCTAGGGCAGGGTACGAGACCCAGTACTTC

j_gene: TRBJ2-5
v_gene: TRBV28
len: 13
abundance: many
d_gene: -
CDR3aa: CASIDGIRKTQYF
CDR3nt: TGTGCCAGCATCGACGGGATTCGAAAGACCCAGTACTTC

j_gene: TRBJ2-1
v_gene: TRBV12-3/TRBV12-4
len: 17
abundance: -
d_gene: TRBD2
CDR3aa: CASPRNSSGRPRNEQFF
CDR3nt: TGTGCCAGCCCACGTAATTCGAGCGGGAGACCTAGGAATGAGCAGTTCTTC

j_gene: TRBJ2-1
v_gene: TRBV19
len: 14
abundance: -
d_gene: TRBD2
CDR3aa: CASSEPSGSSEQFF
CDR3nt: TGTGCCAGTAGTGAACCTAGCGGGAGTAGTGAGCAGTTCTTC

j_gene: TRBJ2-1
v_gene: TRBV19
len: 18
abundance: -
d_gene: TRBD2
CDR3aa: CASSIESLAGGPYNEQFF
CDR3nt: TGTGCCAGTAGTATAGAATCCCTAGCGGGAGGGCCCTACAATGAGCAGTTCTTC

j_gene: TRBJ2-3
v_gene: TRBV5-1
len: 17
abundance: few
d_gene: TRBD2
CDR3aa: CASSGGLPRVRTDTQYF
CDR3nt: TGCGCCAGTAGCGGGGGCCTACCCAGGGTTCGAACAGATACGCAGTATTTT

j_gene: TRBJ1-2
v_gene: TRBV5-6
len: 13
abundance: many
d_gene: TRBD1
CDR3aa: CASSPRTGDGYTF
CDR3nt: TGTGCCAGCAGCCCTCGAACAGGGGATGGCTACACCTTC

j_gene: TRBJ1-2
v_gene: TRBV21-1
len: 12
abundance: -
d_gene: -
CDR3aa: CASSANRDGYTF
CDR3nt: TGTGCCAGCAGCGCAAACAGGGATGGCTACACCTTC

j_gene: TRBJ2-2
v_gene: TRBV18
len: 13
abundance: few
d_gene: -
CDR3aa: CASSPLSTGELFF
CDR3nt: TGTGCCAGCTCACCACTGAGTACCGGGGAGCTGTTTTTT

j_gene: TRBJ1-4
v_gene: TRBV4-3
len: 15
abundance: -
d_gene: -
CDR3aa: CASSQLGGANEKLFF
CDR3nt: TGCGCCAGCAGCCAACTTGGGGGAGCTAATGAAAAACTGTTTTTT

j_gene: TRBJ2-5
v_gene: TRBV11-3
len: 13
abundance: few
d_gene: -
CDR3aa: CASSRTEMGAQYF
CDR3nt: TGTGCCAGCAGCCGTACCGAGATGGGGGCCCAGTACTTC

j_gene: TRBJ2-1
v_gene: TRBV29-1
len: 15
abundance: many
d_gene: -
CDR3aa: CSVDEAYPSYDEQFF
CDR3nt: TGCAGCGTTGATGAAGCGTACCCCTCCTACGATGAGCAGTTCTTC

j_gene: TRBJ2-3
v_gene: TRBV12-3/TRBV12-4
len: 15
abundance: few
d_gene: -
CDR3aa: CASSKQPQSTDTQYF
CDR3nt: TGTGCCAGCAGCAAACAGCCCCAAAGCACAGATACGCAGTATTTT

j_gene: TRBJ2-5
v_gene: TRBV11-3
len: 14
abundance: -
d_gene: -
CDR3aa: CASSLDRNQETQYF
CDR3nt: TGTGCCAGCAGCTTAGATAGGAACCAAGAGACCCAGTACTTC

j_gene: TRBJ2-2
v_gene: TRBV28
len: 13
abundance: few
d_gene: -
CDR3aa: CASNKPDTGELFF
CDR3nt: TGTGCCAGCAACAAGCCCGACACCGGGGAGCTGTTTTTT

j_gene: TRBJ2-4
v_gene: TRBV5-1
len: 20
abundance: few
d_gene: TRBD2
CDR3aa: CASSSPGLGGDREPKNIQYF
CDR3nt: TGCGCCAGCAGCTCCCCCGGACTAGGTGGGGATAGGGAACCCAAAAACATTCAGTACTTC

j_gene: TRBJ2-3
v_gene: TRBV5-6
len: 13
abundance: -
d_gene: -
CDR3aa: CASGPDPPDTQYF
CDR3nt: TGTGCCAGCGGCCCGGACCCCCCAGATACGCAGTATTTT

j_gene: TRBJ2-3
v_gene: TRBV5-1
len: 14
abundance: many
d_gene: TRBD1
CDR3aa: CASSRGTATDTQYF
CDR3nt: TGCGCCAGCAGCAGAGGGACAGCCACAGATACGCAGTATTTT

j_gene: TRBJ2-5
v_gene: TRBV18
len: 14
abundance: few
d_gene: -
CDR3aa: CASSHPLDQETQYF
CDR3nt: TGTGCCAGCTCACACCCACTAGACCAAGAGACCCAGTACTTC

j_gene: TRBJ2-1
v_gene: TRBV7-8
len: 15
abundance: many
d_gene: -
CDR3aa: CASSHGRPTYNEQFF
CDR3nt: TGTGCCAGTAGCCACGGGAGACCAACCTACAATGAGCAGTTCTTC

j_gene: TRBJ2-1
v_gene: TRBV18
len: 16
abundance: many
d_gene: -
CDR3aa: CASSPGARGSYNEQFF
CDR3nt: TGTGCCAGCTCACCCGGAGCTAGGGGGTCCTACAATGAGCAGTTCTTC

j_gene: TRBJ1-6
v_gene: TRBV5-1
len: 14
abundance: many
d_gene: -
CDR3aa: CASSLQGPNSPLHF
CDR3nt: TGCGCCAGCAGCCTTCAGGGACCTAATTCACCCCTCCACTTT

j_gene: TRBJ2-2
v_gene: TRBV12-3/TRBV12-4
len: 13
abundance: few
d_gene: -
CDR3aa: CASSGGQIGELFF
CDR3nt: TGTGCCAGCAGCGGCGGACAAATCGGGGAGCTGTTTTTT